Shown below are 16 T cell receptor beta chains from a single sample sequenced in a study of low-dose radiotherapy and immunotherapy resistance in tumors. First-strand cDNA used TRAV- and TRBV-specific primers, covering alpha and beta chains. TCR amplification used 20 to 25 PCR cycles, a constant-region primer and a V-primer adapter. MiXCR, applied by TCRdb to the reads, yields one record per CDR3 protein. This sample yields 50,000 or so distinct CDR3 sequences, of which around a quarter are seen a single time; 6% to 8.5% belongs to the top ten. The sample's time point: after trial treatment. Stated treatment: LDRT plus nivolumab, ipilimumab, low-dose cyclophosphamide and aspirin (RACIN trial). Sequencing used PBMCs, obtained after low-dose radiotherapy plus immunotherapy. The receptors were sampled from a male donor with prostate cancer.

This clonotype was picked up many times. This chain joins TRBV4-2 and TRBJ2-2, with 10 positions matching TRBD1. This CDR3 is 15 amino acids long. Germline CDR1 reads LGHNA; CDR2 reads YNFKEQ. J gave up 5 bases and V 2 bases, and 2 bases lay outside the gene matches. CDR3 residues: CASSQPGQGTGELFF. CDR3 coding DNA: TGTGCCAGCAGCCAACCGGGACAGGGGACCGGGGAGCTGTTTTTT.

A note on this clonotype: This sequence may be a read error, since a much larger clone differs from it by one base. The CDR3 here is CACQVGPNIGELFF. CDR3 coding DNA: TGTGCCTGCCAAGTAGGGCCGAACATCGGGGAGCTGTTTTTT. This chain joins TRBV30 and TRBJ2-2, with D uncertain. Germline V gene data show CDR1 as GTSNPN and CDR2 as SVGIG (reference sequence). The CDR3 spans 14 residues.

The table lists this clonotype with many counts. The chain has TRBV7-8 and TRBJ2-1; TRBD2 aligns across 13 bases. Germline values: CDR1 SGHVS, CDR2 FQNEAQ. CDR3 length: 21 amino acids. The V gene end was trimmed by 3 bases and the J gene end by 5 bases; junction bases not matched to a gene: 19. In DNA, the CDR3 is TGTGCCAGCAGCTTTCGACTAGCGGGGGGCCTTACCCCCGCAAGCAACAATGAGCAGTTCTTC. Its protein product is CASSFRLAGGLTPASNNEQFF.

Turning to this clonotype: A far larger clone is a single base away, which makes a read error likely. The chain has TRBV28 and TRBJ2-7; D gene ambiguous. CDR1 is MDHEN, CDR2 SYDVKM, per germline. This CDR3 has 14 amino acids. The CDR3 nucleotides are TGTGCCACCAGTGGCAGGCGGAACTCCTACGAGCAGTACTTC. Protein sequence: CATSGRRNSYEQYF.

The chain couples TRBV21-1 to TRBJ2-1; whether TRBD1, the table's D call, matches the DNA was not checked. TRBV21-1 is designated a pseudogene. This CDR3 comprises 16 residues. CDR3 in DNA: TGTGCCAGCCCCACCCCCGGGACAGTGACCTACAATGAGCAGTTCTTC. Its translation: CASPTPGTVTYNEQFF.

This chain joins TRBV12-3 or TRBV12-4 and TRBJ1-5; D unresolved. V lost 5 bases, J lost 2 bases, and 13 bases lay in between. CDR3 size: 15 residues. The CDR3 coding sequence is TGTGCCAGCAGTCCTACGGTCGGTGGCAATCAGCCCCAGCATTTT. Its protein product is CASSPTVGGNQPQHF.

This clonotype was seen repeatedly, ten times or more. CDR3 region: CASSRQGNTGELFF. The CDR3 DNA reads as TGTGCCAGCAGCAGACAGGGGAACACCGGGGAGCTGTTTTTT. The genes are TRBV2 and TRBJ2-2; 7 nucleotides line up with TRBD1. Unmatched junction bases numbered 2, after V lost 6 bases and J lost 1 base. Germline-derived CDR1 and CDR2 are SNHLY and FYNNEI. The CDR3 has 14 residues. Full variable domain (remainder filled in from reference TRBV2 and TRBJ2-2): EPEVTQTPSHQVTQMGQEVILRCVPISNHLYFYWYRQILGQKVEFLVSFYNNEISEKSEIFDDQFSVERPDGSNFTLKIRSTKLEDSAMYFCASSRQGNTGELFFGEGSRLTVL.

This clonotype was picked up many times. V gene TRBV4-1 combines with J gene TRBJ2-3, with D perhaps TRBD1 (6 bases). The CDR3 length is 13 residues. Deletions cut 3 bases from V and 6 bases from J, with 10 bases between. Germline CDR1 reads MGHRA; CDR2 reads YSYEKL. CDR3 coding DNA: TGCGCCAGCAGCCAGGAAAGGGGGGATACGCAGTATTTT. Residues: CASSQERGDTQYF.

This clonotype was counted ten times or more. The chain has TRBV3-1 and TRBJ1-2, with unresolved D. V gave up 10 bases and J gave up 6 bases, with 15 bases separating them. CDR3 length: 12 residues. The germline CDR1 and CDR2 sequences are LGHDT and YNNKEL (reference sequence). The CDR3 reads CATRDLSDGYTF. The CDR3, as DNA: TGTGCCACCCGAGACTTATCCGATGGCTACACCTTC.

In its sample, this clonotype was seen a few times. The genes are TRBV18 and TRBJ2-7; 7 bases line up with TRBD1. V lost 5 bases and J lost 7; bases outside the gene matches: 5. CDR3 size: 12 residues. The germline V gene encodes CDR1 KGHSH and CDR2 LQKENI. CDR3 in amino acids: CASSADRNEQYF. For the CDR3, the DNA is TGTGCCAGCTCAGCGGACAGGAATGAGCAGTACTTC.

CDR3 in amino acids: CASGSGGNQPQHF. The CDR3 DNA is TGTGCTAGTGGTTCAGGGGGCAATCAGCCCCAGCATTTT. The chain has TRBV12-5 and TRBJ1-5, with D possibly being TRBD1 (6 bases). Germline CDR1 LGHNT, CDR2 FRNRAP. CDR3 length equals 13 residues. Deletions cut 4 bases from V and 2 bases from J, with 6 bases between.

In this sample, this clonotype turned up many times. V usage is TRBV27 and J usage is TRBJ2-5; TRBD2 matches 8 bases. Germline-derived CDR1 and CDR2 are MNHEY and SMNVEV (reference sequence). The length of the CDR3 is 15 residues. J gave up 0 bases and V 4 bases, and 4 bases lay outside the gene matches. CDR3 region: CASSSGGAYQETQYF. The CDR3 DNA sequence: TGTGCCAGCAGTTCGGGGGGGGCGTACCAAGAGACCCAGTACTTC.

This clonotype was recorded at least ten times. V usage is TRBV5-4 and J usage is TRBJ1-1; a weak D match, TRBD1 (5 bases). V lost 0 bases, J lost 0 bases, and 9 bases lay in between. Germline values: CDR1 SGHNT, CDR2 YYREEE (reference sequence). The CDR3 covers 15 residues. The CDR3 sequence is CASSLEAGLNTEAFF. The CDR3 region has the DNA TGTGCCAGCAGCTTGGAGGCAGGGCTGAACACTGAAGCTTTCTTT.

The chain recombines TRBV9 with TRBJ2-7, with 11 bases identical to TRBD1. The CDR3 runs to 14 residues. Germline values: CDR1 SGDLS, CDR2 YYNGEE. The V and J ends lost 2 bases and 3 bases, in that order; junction bases with no gene match: 1. CDR3 loop: CASSVGQGDYEQYF. The CDR3 DNA reads TGTGCCAGCAGCGTGGGACAGGGGGACTACGAGCAGTACTTC.

This clonotype appeared many times. The V gene is TRBV6-1, the J gene TRBJ2-2; D is uncertain. This CDR3 has 13 amino acids. CDR1 and CDR2 from the germline V gene are MNHNS and SASEGT. The V and J ends lost 4 bases and 0 bases respectively, with 3 bases between them. The CDR3 DNA follows: TGTGCCAGCAGTGTGGCGAACACCGGGGAGCTGTTTTTT. As protein: CASSVANTGELFF.

Worth noting for this clonotype: One base separates it from a far larger clone, so it is likely a read error. The chain is built from TRBV6-5 and TRBJ2-7; no definite D call. Germline assignment: CDR1 MNHEY and CDR2 SVGAGI. This CDR3 contains 16 residues. The V end lost 7 bases, the J end lost 7 bases, and 26 bases lay between the germline ends. CDR3 protein: CASTRGRDKPQYEQYF. For the CDR3, the DNA is TGTGCCAGCACCCGAGGTAGAGACAAACCTCAGTATGAGCAGTACTTC.